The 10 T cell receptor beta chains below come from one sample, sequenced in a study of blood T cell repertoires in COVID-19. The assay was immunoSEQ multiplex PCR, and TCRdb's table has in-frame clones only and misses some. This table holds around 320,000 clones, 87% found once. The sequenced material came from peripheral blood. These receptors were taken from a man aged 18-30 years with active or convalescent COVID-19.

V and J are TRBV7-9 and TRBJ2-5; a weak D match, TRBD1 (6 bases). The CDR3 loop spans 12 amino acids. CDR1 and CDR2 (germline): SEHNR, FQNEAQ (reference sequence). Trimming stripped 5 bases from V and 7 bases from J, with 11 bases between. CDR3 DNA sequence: TGTGCCAGCAGCCTCGAGGGGGTGACCCAGTACTTC. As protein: CASSLEGVTQYF.

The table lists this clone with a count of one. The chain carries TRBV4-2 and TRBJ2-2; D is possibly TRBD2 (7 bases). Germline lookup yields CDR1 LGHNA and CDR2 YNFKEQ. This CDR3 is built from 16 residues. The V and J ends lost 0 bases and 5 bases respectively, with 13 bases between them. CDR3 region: CASSQDLGGGTGELFF. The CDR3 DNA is TGTGCCAGCAGCCAAGATCTGGGAGGGGGGACCGGGGAGCTGTTTTTT.

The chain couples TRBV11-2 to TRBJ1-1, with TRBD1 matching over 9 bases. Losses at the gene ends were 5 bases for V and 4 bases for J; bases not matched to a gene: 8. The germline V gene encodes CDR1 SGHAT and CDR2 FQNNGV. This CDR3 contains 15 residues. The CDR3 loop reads CASSPIQGALTEAFF. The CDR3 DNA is TGTGCCAGCAGCCCCATACAGGGGGCACTCACTGAAGCTTTCTTT.

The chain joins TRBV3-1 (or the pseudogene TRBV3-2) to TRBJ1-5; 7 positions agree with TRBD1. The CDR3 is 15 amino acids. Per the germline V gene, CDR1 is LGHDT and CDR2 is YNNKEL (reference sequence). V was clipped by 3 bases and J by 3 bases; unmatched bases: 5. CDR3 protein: CASSQNRGTNQPQHF. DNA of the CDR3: TGTGCCAGCAGCCAGAACAGGGGAACCAATCAGCCCCAGCATTTT.

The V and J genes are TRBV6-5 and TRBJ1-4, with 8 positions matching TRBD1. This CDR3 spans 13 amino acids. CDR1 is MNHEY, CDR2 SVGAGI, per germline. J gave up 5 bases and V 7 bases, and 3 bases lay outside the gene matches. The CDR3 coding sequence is TGTGCCAGCAAGAGGACAGGGAATGAAAAACTGTTTTTT. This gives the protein CASKRTGNEKLFF.

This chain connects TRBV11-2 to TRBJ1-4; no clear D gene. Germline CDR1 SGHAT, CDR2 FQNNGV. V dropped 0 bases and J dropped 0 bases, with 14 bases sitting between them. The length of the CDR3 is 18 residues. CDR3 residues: CASSLEYLGRSTNEKLFF. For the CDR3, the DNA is TGTGCCAGCAGCTTAGAATATTTGGGCAGATCAACTAATGAAAAACTGTTTTTT. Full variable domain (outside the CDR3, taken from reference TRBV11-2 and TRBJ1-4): EAGVAQSPRYKIIEKRQSVAFWCNPISGHATLYWYQQILGQGPKLLIQFQNNGVVDDSQLPKDRFSAERLKGVDSTLKIQPAKLEDSAVYLCASSLEYLGRSTNEKLFFGSGTQLSVL.

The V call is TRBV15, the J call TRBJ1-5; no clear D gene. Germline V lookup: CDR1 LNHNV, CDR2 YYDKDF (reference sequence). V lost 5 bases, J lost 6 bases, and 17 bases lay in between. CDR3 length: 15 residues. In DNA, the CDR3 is TGTGCCACCAGCTCCTCGTATTTGTCGCGTCAGCCCCAGCATTTT. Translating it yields CATSSSYLSRQPQHF.

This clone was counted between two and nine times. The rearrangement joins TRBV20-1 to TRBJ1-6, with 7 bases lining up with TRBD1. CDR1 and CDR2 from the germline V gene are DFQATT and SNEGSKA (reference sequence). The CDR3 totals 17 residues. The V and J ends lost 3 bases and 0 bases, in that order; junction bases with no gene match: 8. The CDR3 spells CSASLGQQSSYNSPLHF. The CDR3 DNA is TGCAGTGCTAGTTTGGGACAGCAGAGCTCCTATAATTCACCCCTCCACTTT.

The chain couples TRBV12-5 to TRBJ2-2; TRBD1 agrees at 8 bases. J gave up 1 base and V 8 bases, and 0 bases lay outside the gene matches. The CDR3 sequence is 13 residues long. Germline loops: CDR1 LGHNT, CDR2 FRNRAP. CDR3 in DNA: TGTGCTAGTACAGGGGGGAACACCGGGGAGCTGTTTTTT. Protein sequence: CASTGGNTGELFF.

As DNA, the CDR3 is TGTGCCACCAGCAGAGACCTTGCGGTACAAGAGACCCAGTACTTC. Translating gives CATSRDLAVQETQYF. The chain is built from TRBV15 and TRBJ2-5, with D unresolved. The ends were cut back, 0 bases at V and 2 bases at J, with 10 bases in the middle. Germline values: CDR1 LNHNV, CDR2 YYDKDF (reference sequence). CDR3 length equals 15 residues.